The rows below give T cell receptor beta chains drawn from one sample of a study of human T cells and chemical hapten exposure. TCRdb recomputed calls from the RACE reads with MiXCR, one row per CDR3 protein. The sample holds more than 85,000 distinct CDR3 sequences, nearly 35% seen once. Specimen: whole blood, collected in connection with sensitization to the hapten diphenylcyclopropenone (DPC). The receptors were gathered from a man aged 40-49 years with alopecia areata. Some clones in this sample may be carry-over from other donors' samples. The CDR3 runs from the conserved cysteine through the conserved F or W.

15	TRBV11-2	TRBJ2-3	CASSPRVASTDTQYF
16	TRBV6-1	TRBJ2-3	CASNLSSGRNTDTQYF
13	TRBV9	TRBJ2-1	CASSVEGYNEQFF
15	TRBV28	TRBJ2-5	CASSKASGGPETQYF
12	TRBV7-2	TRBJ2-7	CASSIQEYEQYF
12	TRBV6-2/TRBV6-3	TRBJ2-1	CASTKTGNEQFF
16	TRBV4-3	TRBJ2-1	CASSQPGTRSYNEQFF
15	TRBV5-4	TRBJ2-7	CASSLGPRTGGEQYF
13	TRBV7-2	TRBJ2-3	CASSSPRGYTQYF
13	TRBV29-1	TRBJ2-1	CSVAVPNYNEQFF
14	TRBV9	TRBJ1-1	CASSVAIGATEAFF
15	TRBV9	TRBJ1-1	CASSVDNRMNTEAFF
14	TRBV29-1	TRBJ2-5	CSVDGLAGVATQYF
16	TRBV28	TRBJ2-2	CASIKPGLQNTGELFF
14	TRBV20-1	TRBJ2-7	CSTSSGDFHYEQYF
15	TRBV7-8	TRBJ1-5	CASSLAGQFGEPQHF
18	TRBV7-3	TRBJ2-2	CASSSSPQGIRYTGELFF
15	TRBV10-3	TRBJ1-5	CAISERQVSNQPQHF
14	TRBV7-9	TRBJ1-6	CASSSETTTGPLHF
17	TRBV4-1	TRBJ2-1	CASKEYFSGFSYNEQFF
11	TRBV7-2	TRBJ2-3	CASSNPDTQYF
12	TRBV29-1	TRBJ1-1	CSGRTGNTEAFF
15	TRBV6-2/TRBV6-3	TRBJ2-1	CASSYAGSSANEQFF
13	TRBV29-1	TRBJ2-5	CSVVRAIQETQYF
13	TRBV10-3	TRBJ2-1	CAIMGGRGGEQFF
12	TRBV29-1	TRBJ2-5	CSGGSRGETQYF
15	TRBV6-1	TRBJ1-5	CASGRFGTEYQPQHF
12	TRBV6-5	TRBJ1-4	CASGYGQGRLFF
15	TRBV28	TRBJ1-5	CASSLGDRDGQPQHF
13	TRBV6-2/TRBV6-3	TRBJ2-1	CASSYASYNEQFF
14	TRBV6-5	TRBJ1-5	CASSRGGVGQPQHF
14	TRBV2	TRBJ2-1	CASRGGGPPNEQFF
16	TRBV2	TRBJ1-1	CASTRNTGSGNTEAFF
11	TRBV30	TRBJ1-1	CAWSPQGMPFF
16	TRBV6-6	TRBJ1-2	CASSYSGSPDNYGYTF
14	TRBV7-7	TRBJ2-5	CASSEVGIQETQYF
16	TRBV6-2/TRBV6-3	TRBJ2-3	CASSYSSSSYADTQYF
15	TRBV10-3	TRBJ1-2	CAIRGQGAGNYGYTF
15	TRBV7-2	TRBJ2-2	CASSLVVKNTGELFF
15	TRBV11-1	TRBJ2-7	CASSLTHLSSYEQYF
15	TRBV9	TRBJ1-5	CASSETDYSNQPQHF
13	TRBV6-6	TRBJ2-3	CASSRDSTDTQYF
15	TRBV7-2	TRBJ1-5	CASSLAVSSNQPQHF
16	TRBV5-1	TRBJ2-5	CASSLGPTRSQETQYF
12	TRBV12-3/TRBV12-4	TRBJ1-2	CASSFGNYGYTF